These 7 T cell receptor beta chains originate from one sample sequenced in a study of cytomegalovirus exposure and HLA in healthy donors (dated by TCRdb to about 2017). Libraries were constructed by the immunoSEQ multiplex PCR assay. This immuneACCESS table, as held by TCRdb, lists in-frame sequences with V and J called but not all clones. Of the missing ones, under half trace to an unresolved V gene in checked studies; the others have no known cause. The sample table lists some 250,000 clones, nearly 90% of them with a count of one. The ten largest account for 0.37% of the sample. The sample taken for sequencing was PBMCs. The receptors were gathered from a woman under 30 in good health and CMV-seronegative.

This chain connects TRBV30 to TRBJ1-5, with 7 bases matching TRBD1. This CDR3 has 16 amino acids. The germline CDR1 and CDR2 sequences are GTSNPN and SVGIG (reference sequence). J gave up 3 bases and V 1 base, and 9 bases lay outside the gene matches. The CDR3 coding sequence is TGTGCCTGGAGTGAAGGCGTCAGGGGGAACAATCAGCCCCAGCATTTT. Its translation is CAWSEGVRGNNQPQHF. The whole variable domain, remainder taken from reference TRBV30 and TRBJ1-5, is SQTIHQWPATLVQPVGSPLSLECTVEGTSNPNLYWYRQAAGRGLQLLFYSVGIGQISSEVPQNLSASRPQDRQFILSSKKLLLSDSGFYLCAWSEGVRGNNQPQHFGDGTRLSIL.

The chain links TRBV10-2 to TRBJ1-3; D unresolved. The CDR3 covers 13 residues. V was clipped by 8 bases and J by 8 bases, with 16 bases between them. Germline V gene lookup returns CDR1 WSHSY and CDR2 SAAADI. CDR3 sequence reads: CASAGSLADTIYF. Here the CDR3 DNA reads TGCGCCAGCGCGGGATCACTAGCGGACACCATATATTTT.

V gene TRBV19 combines with J gene TRBJ1-1; no firm D call. Trimming cost V 3 bases and J 4 bases, with 12 bases left between them. CDR1 and CDR2 from the germline V gene are LNHDA and SQIVND (reference sequence). The CDR3 contains 14 residues. CDR3 residues: CASSMEGYGTEAFF. The CDR3 DNA is TGTGCCAGTAGTATGGAGGGTTACGGCACTGAAGCTTTCTTT. Filled out from reference TRBV19 and TRBJ1-1, the complete variable domain reads DGGITQSPKYLFRKEGQNVTLSCEQNLNHDAMYWYRQDPGQGLRLIYYSQIVNDFQKGDIAEGYSVSREKKESFPLTVTSAQKNPTAFYLCASSMEGYGTEAFFGQGTRLTVV.

V and J are TRBV9 and TRBJ1-2, with 8 positions matching TRBD1. Trimming removed 3 bases from V and 7 bases from J; junction bases left unmatched: 8. Germline CDR1 SGDLS, CDR2 YYNGEE. This CDR3 comprises 14 residues. DNA for the CDR3: TGTGCCAGCAGCGCAGTCAGGGGGCTTGCTGGCTACACCTTC. As protein: CASSAVRGLAGYTF. The whole variable domain, remainder taken from reference TRBV9 and TRBJ1-2, is DSGVTQTPKHLITATGQRVTLRCSPRSGDLSVYWYQQSLDQGLQFLIQYYNGEERAKGNILERFSAQQFPDLHSELNLSSLELGDSALYFCASSAVRGLAGYTFGSGTRLTVV.

The V gene is TRBV7-3, the J gene TRBJ1-1; 8 nucleotides align to TRBD1. The germline V gene has CDR1 SGHTA and CDR2 FQGTGA. This CDR3 region has 13 residues. Trimming at V came to 6 bases and at J to 1 base, leaving 1 base not matched to a gene. The CDR3 bases are TGTGCCAGCAGAGGACAGGGGAACACTGAAGCTTTCTTT. It yields the protein CASRGQGNTEAFF.

The chain uses TRBV10-3 and TRBJ1-2; 7 nucleotides agree with TRBD1. CDR1 and CDR2 (germline): ENHRY, SYGVKD. J lost 5 bases, V lost 7 bases, and 7 bases had no gene match. CDR3 length equals 13 residues. The CDR3 DNA reads TGTGCCATCAATGCGGGACAGCTATATGGCTACACCTTC. Its translation is CAINAGQLYGYTF.

The CDR3 loop is CASSLDRGPYGYTF. The CDR3 coding sequence is TGTGCCAGTAGTCTCGACAGGGGGCCCTATGGCTACACCTTC. The chain recombines TRBV19 with TRBJ1-2; 10 nucleotides align to TRBD1. This CDR3 contains 14 residues. The junction had 4 bases not matched to a gene; V was cut back by 5 bases and J by 4 bases. CDR1 and CDR2 (germline): LNHDA, SQIVND (reference sequence).